The source of this T cell receptor beta chain is a study of blood T cell repertoires in COVID-19. Study-wide background: Some COVID-19 samples were acute and others convalescent; all came from the United States, Italy and Spain. In each case, the material was cDNA or gDNA derived from T cells, B-cell-depleted T cells, or PBMCs.

V lost 6 bases to trimming and J lost 0 bases, with 11 bases between them. CDR1 is MNHEY and CDR2 is SVGAGI in the germline V gene. This CDR3 has 15 amino acids. Per the original data handling: By means of reference gene primer amplification, nucleated cell counts were estimated. Some clones are missing from TCRdb's copy, which holds only in-frame ones; the method was immunoSEQ multiplex PCR. The V and J calls and clone size were taken over from that table, and D and trimming were inferred from the DNA. The sample includes some 250,000 clones, about 82% of them seen just once. Sequenced input: peripheral blood. This TCR derives from a man older than 75 with acute or convalescent COVID-19. The chain employs TRBV6-5 and TRBJ1-4; D is possibly TRBD1 (5 bases). CDR3 amino acids: CASSPGGATNEKLFF. CDR3 in DNA: TGTGCCAGCAGCCCCGGGGGAGCAACTAATGAAAAACTGTTTTTT.